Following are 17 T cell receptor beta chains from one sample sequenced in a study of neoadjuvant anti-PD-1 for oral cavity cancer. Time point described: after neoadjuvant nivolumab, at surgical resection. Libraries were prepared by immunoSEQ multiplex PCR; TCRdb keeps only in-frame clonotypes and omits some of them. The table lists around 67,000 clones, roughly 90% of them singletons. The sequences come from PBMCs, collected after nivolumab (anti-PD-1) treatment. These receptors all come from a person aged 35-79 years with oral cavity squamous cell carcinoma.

CDR3 DNA sequence: TGCGCCAGCAGCTTGAGCGGCGGGAACACTGAAGCTTTCTTT. Translated: CASSLSGGNTEAFF. The chain carries TRBV5-1 and TRBJ1-1; no clear D gene. Per germline, CDR1 SGHRS and CDR2 YFSETQ. This CDR3 region has 14 residues. V was cut by 1 base and J by 1 base, with 8 bases left in between.

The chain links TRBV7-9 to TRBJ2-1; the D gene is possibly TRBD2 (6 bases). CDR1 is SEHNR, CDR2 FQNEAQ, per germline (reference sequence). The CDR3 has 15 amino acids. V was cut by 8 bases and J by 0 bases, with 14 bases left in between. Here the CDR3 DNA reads TGTGCCAGCCCTCCGGGGGAAAGCTCCTACAATGAGCAGTTCTTC. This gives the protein CASPPGESSYNEQFF.

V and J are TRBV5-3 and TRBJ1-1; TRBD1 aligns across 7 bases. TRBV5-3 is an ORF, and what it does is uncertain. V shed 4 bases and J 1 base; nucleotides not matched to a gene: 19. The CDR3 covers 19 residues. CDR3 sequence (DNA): TGTGCCAGAAGCCTTCGGGTCGGTCTTGAGGGACAGAAGAACACTGAAGCTTTCTTT. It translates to CARSLRVGLEGQKNTEAFF.

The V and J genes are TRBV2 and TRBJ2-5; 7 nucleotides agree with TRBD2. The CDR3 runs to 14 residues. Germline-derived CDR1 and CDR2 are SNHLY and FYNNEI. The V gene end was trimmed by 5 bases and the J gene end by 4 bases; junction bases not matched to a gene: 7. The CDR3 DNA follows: TGTGCCAGCAGTCCCAGACTAGCAAGAGAGACCCAGTACTTC. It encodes CASSPRLARETQYF.

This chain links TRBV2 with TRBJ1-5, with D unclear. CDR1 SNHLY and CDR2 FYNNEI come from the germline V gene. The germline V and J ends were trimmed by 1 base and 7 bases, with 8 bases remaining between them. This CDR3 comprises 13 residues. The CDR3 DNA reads TGTGCCAGCAGTGAAGGGTTCGGCCAGCCCCAGCATTTT. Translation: CASSEGFGQPQHF.

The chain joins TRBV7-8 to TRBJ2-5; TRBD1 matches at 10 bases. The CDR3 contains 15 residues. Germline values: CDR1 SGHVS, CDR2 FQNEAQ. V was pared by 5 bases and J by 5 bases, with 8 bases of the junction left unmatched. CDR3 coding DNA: TGTGCCAGCAGCCGGGACAGGGGCCTCTGGGAGACCCAGTACTTC. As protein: CASSRDRGLWETQYF.

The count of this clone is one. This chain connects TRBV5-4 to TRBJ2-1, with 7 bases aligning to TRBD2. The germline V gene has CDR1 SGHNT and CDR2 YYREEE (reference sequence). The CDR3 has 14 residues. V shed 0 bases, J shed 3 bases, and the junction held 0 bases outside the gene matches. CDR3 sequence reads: CASSLGTSYNEQFF. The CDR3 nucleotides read TGTGCCAGCAGCTTGGGGACTAGCTACAATGAGCAGTTCTTC. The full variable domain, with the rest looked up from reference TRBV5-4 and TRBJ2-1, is ETGVTQSPTHLIKTRGQQVTLRCSSQSGHNTVSWYQQALGQGPQFIFQYYREEENGRGNFPPRFSGLQFPNYSSELNVNALELDDSALYLCASSLGTSYNEQFFGPGTRLTVL.

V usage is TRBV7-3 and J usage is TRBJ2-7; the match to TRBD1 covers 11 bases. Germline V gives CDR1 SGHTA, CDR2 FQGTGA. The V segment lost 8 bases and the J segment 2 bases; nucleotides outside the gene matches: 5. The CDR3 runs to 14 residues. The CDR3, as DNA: TGTGCCAGCGCGAGGGGACAGGGGGCCTACGAGCAGTACTTC. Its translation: CASARGQGAYEQYF.

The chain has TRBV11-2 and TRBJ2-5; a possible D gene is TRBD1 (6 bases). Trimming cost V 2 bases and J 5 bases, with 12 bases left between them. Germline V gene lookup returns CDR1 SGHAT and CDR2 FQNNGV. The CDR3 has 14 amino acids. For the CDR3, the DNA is TGTGCCAGCAGCTTATACAGGGTCGGGGAGACCCAGTACTTC. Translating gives CASSLYRVGETQYF.

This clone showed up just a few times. This CDR3 is CASSSGTPTTNEKLFF. The CDR3 DNA sequence: TGTGCCAGCAGCTCCGGGACTCCTACAACTAATGAAAAACTGTTTTTT. V usage is TRBV7-9 and J usage is TRBJ1-4; the D gene is possibly TRBD1 (5 bases). Germline lookup yields CDR1 SEHNR and CDR2 FQNEAQ (reference sequence). The CDR3 covers 16 residues. Trimming removed 4 bases at V and 0 bases at J, with 12 bases between.

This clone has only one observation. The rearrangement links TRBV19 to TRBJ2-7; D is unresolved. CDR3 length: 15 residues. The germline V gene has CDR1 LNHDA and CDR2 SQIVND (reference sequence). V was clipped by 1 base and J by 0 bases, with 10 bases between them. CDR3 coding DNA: TGTGCCAGTAGTATAGGTTTCGGGTCCTCCTACGAGCAGTACTTC. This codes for CASSIGFGSSYEQYF.

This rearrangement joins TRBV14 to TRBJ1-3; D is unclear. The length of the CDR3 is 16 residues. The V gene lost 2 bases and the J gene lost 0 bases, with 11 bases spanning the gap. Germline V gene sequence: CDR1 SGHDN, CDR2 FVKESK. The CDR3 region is CASSQFVPLSGNTIYF. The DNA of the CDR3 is TGTGCCAGCAGCCAATTCGTGCCGCTCTCTGGAAACACCATATATTTT.

In DNA form, the CDR3 reads TGCGCCAGCAGTGGTCACCGCGGAGTCGCGGGCACTGAAGCTTTCTTT. Its translation: CASSGHRGVAGTEAFF. This chain connects TRBV10-1 to TRBJ1-1; no reliable D call. The ends were cut back, 4 bases at V and 4 bases at J, with 19 bases in the middle. The germline V gene has CDR1 WNHNN and CDR2 SYGVQD (reference sequence). The CDR3 sequence is 16 residues long.

The CDR3 DNA reads as TGTGCCAGCAGCCAAGAAGGGGCTAGCGGGGGGGCGGCGAGGACAGATACGCAGTATTTT. It is translated as CASSQEGASGGAARTDTQYF. J is TRBJ2-3 and V is TRBV4-2, with 12 bases matching TRBD2. J was trimmed by 3 bases and V by 0 bases; bases with no gene match: 13. Germline CDR1 LGHNA, CDR2 YNFKEQ. The CDR3 totals 20 residues.

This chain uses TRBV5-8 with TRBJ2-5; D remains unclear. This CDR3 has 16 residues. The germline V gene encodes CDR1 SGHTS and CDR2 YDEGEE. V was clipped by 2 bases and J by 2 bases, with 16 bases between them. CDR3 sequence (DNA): TGTGCCAGCAGCTTAATCGTCGGCGTCGGGCAAGAGACCCAGTACTTC. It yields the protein CASSLIVGVGQETQYF.

CDR3 residues: CASSLGVVNTEAFF. The CDR3 DNA reads as TGTGCCAGCAGCTTAGGAGTGGTGAACACTGAAGCTTTCTTT. The rearrangement joins TRBV7-2 to TRBJ1-1; D is uncertain. Germline V lookup: CDR1 SGHTA, CDR2 FQGNSA. CDR3 length equals 14 residues. Trimming shortened V by 1 base and J by 0 bases, and 6 bases separated the two germline ends. The variable domain in full, with the rest retrieved from reference TRBV7-2 and TRBJ1-1, is GAGVSQSPSNKVTEKGKDVELRCDPISGHTALYWYRQSLGQGLEFLIYFQGNSAPDKSGLPSDRFSAERTGGSVSTLTIQRTQQEDSAVYLCASSLGVVNTEAFFGQGTRLTVV.

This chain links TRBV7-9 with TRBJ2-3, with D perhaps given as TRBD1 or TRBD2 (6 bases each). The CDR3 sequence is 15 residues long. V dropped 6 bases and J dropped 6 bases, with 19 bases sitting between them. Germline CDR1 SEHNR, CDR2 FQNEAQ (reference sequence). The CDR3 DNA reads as TGTGCCAGCAGGAAAGTGGGGGGCTTCACGGATACGCAGTATTTT. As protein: CASRKVGGFTDTQYF. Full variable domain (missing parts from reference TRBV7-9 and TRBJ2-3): DTGVSQNPRHKITKRGQNVTFRCDPISEHNRLYWYRQTLGQGPEFLTYFQNEAQLEKSRLLSDRFSAERPKGSFSTLEIQRTEQGDSAMYLCASRKVGGFTDTQYFGPGTRLTVL.